The clone carrying this T cell receptor (beta chain) has only a few counts. The data originate from a study of patients and donors after allogeneic stem cell transplantation. V lost 0 bases and J lost 0, with 16 bases in between. Germline CDR1 is SGHNT and CDR2 is YYREEE (reference sequence). This CDR3 is 18 amino acids long. TCRdb reprocessed the RT-PCR reads via MiXCR and lists one record per CDR3 protein. The data show approximately 210,000 distinct CDR3 sequences, around two fifths seen once. This chain joins TRBV5-4 and TRBJ1-5; no definite D call. Sequenced: blood, either unsorted or a sorted T cell fraction (not recorded which). The TCR originated in a human donor who was either an allogeneic HSCT recipient or a stem cell or donor lymphocyte infusion donor (not recorded which). It is not recorded whose cells these are; they may come from a transplant donor. The CDR3 nucleotides are TGTGCCAGCAGCTTGGCCGAGGGTGAGGAGCATAGCAATCAGCCCCAGCATTTT. Residues: CASSLAEGEEHSNQPQHF.